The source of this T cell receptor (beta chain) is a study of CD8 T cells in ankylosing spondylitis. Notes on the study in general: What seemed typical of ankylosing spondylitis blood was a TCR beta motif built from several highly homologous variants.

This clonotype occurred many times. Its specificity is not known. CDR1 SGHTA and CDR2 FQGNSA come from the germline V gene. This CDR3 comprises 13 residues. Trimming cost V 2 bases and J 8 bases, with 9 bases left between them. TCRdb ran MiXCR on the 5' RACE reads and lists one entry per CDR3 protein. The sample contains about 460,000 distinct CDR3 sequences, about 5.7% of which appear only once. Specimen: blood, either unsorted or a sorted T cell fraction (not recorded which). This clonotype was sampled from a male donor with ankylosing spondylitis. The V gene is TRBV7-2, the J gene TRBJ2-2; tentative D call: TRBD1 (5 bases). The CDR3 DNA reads TGTGCCAGCAGCTTATTCAGGGCGGGGGAGCTGTTTTTT. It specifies CASSLFRAGELFF. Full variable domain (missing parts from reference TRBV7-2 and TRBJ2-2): GAGVSQSPSNKVTEKGKDVELRCDPISGHTALYWYRQSLGQGLEFLIYFQGNSAPDKSGLPSDRFSAERTGGSVSTLTIQRTQQEDSAVYLCASSLFRAGELFFGEGSRLTVL.